This T cell receptor beta chain emerged from a study of T cells after yellow fever vaccination. It was through 5'RACE template switching that TCR cDNA was made, with a universal primer site and UMIs added. TCRdb recomputed calls from the 5' RACE reads with MiXCR, one row per CDR3 protein. Seen here are roughly 310,000 distinct CDR3 sequences, more than 3% observed once, and the top ten hold 23%. With 0 bases removed from V and 2 bases from J, the gap between germline ends came to 14 bases. Germline V gene data show CDR1 as SGHTS and CDR2 as YDEGEE. The CDR3 has 17 residues. The sample in question was PBMCs, obtained on the day of the yellow fever booster vaccination. The chain couples TRBV5-8 to TRBJ2-2; D remains ambiguous. The sequence derives from a man between 18 and 29 years old who received the YFV17D yellow fever vaccine. Here the CDR3 DNA reads TGTGCCAGCAGCTTGGGTTTGGGGTCGGCAAACACCGGGGAGCTGTTTTTT. Amino acids: CASSLGLGSANTGELFF.